Listed here is a single T cell receptor beta chain. Its antigen is undetermined. Some clones are missing from TCRdb's copy, which holds only in-frame ones; the method was immunoSEQ multiplex PCR. Of some 130,000 clones in the sample, about 93% were seen once. This sample is drawn from a study of T cell responses to AZD1222 COVID-19 vaccine. Whole-study findings and limits: Clonal diversity may have been underestimated, and the donors were mostly white British, with more females than males. Reportedly, nearly half of unique spike TCRs recognized epitopes outside B.1.351/B.1.1.7 mutations.

This CDR3 has 16 residues. Germline V CDR1 and CDR2: MNHEY, SMNVEV (reference sequence). V was pared by 6 bases and J by 2 bases, with 17 bases between. This TCR was sampled from an adult in good health. The sample in question was peripheral blood, obtained on day 0 of AZD1222 vaccination. The rearrangement uses TRBV27 and TRBJ1-5, with D possibly TRBD1 on 6 matching bases. The CDR3 DNA sequence: TGTGCCAGCAGGCCTCTACAGGGAGGCGGCAATCAGCCCCAGCATTTT. Translating it yields CASRPLQGGGNQPQHF.